The rows below give T cell receptor beta chains drawn from one sample of a study of T cell responses to AZD1222 COVID-19 vaccine. This table comes from immunoSEQ multiplex PCR, and its TCRdb copy is limited to in-frame clones, with some not included. The sample records around 20,000 clones, roughly 80% being singletons. The input for sequencing was peripheral blood, taken 28 days after the second AZD1222 dose. The receptors here all came from an adult who received the AZD1222 COVID-19 vaccine. Both conserved end residues are part of each CDR3. Fields, in order: D gene, J gene, clone size, V gene, CDR3 DNA, CDR3 protein. D genes are given only for firm matches. Clone size appears in some rows only: once, few, many, or a class for an expanded clone.

TRBD1 TRBJ1-4 . TRBV4-1 TGCGCCAGCAGCCAACCGACAGGGGCAAGAAGGGAAAAACTGTTTTTT CASSQPTGARREKLFF
TRBD1 TRBJ2-7 . TRBV6-5 TGTGCCAGCAGTAAACAGACAGGGGGCGGTTGGGAGCAGTACTTC CASSKQTGGGWEQYF
TRBD1 TRBJ1-2 . TRBV30 TGTGCCTGGAGAGATCAGGGGGCGAACTATGGCTACACCTTC CAWRDQGANYGYTF
. TRBJ2-7 . TRBV6-6 TGTGCCAGCAGTTACGGGGGATCACCCCCCTACGAGCAGTACTTC CASSYGGSPPYEQYF
TRBD2 TRBJ2-4 once TRBV6-1 TGTGCCAGCAGTGGAGCGGGAGGGGCCAAAAACATTCAGTACTTC CASSGAGGAKNIQYF
TRBD1 TRBJ1-1 . TRBV6-6 TGTGCCAGCAACCGACAGGGGCAGAACACTGAAGCTTTCTTT CASNRQGQNTEAFF
. TRBJ1-1 once TRBV19 TGTGCCAGTAGTACAGGACAGTCACAACTTTACACTGAAGCTTTCTTT CASSTGQSQLYTEAFF
TRBD2 TRBJ2-1 . TRBV11-2 TGTGCCAGCAGCTTAGTCCTAGCGGGTACTGGTGAGCAGTTCTTC CASSLVLAGTGEQFF
. TRBJ2-7 once TRBV27 TGTGCCAGCCGTTTCAAGGGGAGACTCTACGAGCAGTACTTC CASRFKGRLYEQYF
. TRBJ2-4 . TRBV13 TGTGCCAGCAGCTTAGAGGCCAGCGACCCTAAAAACATTCAGTACTTC CASSLEASDPKNIQYF
. TRBJ1-3 . TRBV30 TGTGCCTGGAGTGTCTTGGCAGCCAGCTCTGGAAACACCATATATTTT CAWSVLAASSGNTIYF
TRBD1 TRBJ1-1 . TRBV5-1 TGCGCCAGCAGCTTGGGGGGACAGGGGACCACTGAAGCTTTCTTT CASSLGGQGTTEAFF
TRBD1 TRBJ2-7 . TRBV27 TGTGCCAGCAGTATATCCCCCCTCGGACAGGGGGTATCCTACGAGCAGTACTTC CASSISPLGQGVSYEQYF
. TRBJ2-3 . TRBV7-2 TGTGCCAGCAGCTTATGGGATACAGATACGCAGTATTTT CASSLWDTDTQYF
TRBD1 TRBJ1-1 medium-sized TRBV5-1 TGCGCCAGCAGTCTGGAAGGGGGCGGAACTGAAGCTTTCTTT CASSLEGGGTEAFF
TRBD2 TRBJ2-1 . TRBV7-9 TGTGCCAGCAGCTTATCCCTAGCGGGAGTCAATGAGCAGTTCTTC CASSLSLAGVNEQFF
. TRBJ2-2 few TRBV10-3 TGTGCCATCAGTGACCTCCTCAGGGATAGGAACGGGGAGCTGTTTTTT CAISDLLRDRNGELFF
TRBD1 TRBJ1-2 . TRBV6-4 TGTGCCAGCAGTGACTGGGACAGGGGAATTTTTGGCGGCTACACCTTC CASSDWDRGIFGGYTF
. TRBJ1-5 . TRBV13 TGTGCCAGCAGCTTAGGCCCCAGGGAGGGTCAGCCCCAGCATTTT CASSLGPREGQPQHF
TRBD1 TRBJ1-3 . TRBV14 TGTGCCAGCAGCCCGGGACAGAGCTCTGGAAACACCATATATTTT CASSPGQSSGNTIYF
. TRBJ2-3 . TRBV5-4 TGTGCCAGCAGCTCCATCTTGAGCACAGATACGCAGTATTTT CASSSILSTDTQYF
. TRBJ2-1 once TRBV5-1 TGCGCCAGCAGCGCAGGGGAGACCTACAATGAGCAGTTCTTC CASSAGETYNEQFF